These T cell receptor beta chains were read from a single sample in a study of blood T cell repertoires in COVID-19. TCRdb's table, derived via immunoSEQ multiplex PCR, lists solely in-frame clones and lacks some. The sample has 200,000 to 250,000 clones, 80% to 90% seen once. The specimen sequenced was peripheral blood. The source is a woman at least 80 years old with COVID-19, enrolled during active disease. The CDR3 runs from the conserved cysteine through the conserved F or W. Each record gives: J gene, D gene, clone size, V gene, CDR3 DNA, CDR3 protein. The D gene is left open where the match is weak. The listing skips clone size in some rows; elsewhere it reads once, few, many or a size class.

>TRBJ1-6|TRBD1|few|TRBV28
TGTGCCAGCATCCCGAGGGACAGGCATTCACCCCTCCACTTT
CASIPRDRHSPLHF
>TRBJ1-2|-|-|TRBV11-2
TGTGCCAGCAGCTTACACTTTACGGTGGTGCCCAACTATGGCTACACCTTC
CASSLHFTVVPNYGYTF
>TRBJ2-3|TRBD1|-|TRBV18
TGTGCCAGCTCTCGGGACAGCAGCACAGATACGCAGTATTTT
CASSRDSSTDTQYF
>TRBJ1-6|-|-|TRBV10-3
TGTGCCATCGGTTTAGGGGTGACCTATAATTCACCCCTCCACTTT
CAIGLGVTYNSPLHF
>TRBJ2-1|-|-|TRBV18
TGTGCCAGCTCACCTCTAGACCGTAGCTCCTACAATGAGCAGTTCTTC
CASSPLDRSSYNEQFF
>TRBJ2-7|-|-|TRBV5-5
TGTGCCAGCAGCTCGGGCGCCGTTCGGGGTTTTGGCGAGCAGTACTTC
CASSSGAVRGFGEQYF
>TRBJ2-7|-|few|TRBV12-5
TGTGCTAGTGCCAGGCAAGGGGGTTTATCCTACGAGCAGTACTTC
CASARQGGLSYEQYF
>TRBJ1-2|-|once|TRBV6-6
TGTGCCAGCAGTTACTCGCAGGGATTAGACTATGGCTACACCTTC
CASSYSQGLDYGYTF
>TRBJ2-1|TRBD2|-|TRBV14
TGTGCCAGCAGGACTAGCGGGGGCCATGAGCAGTTCTTC
CASRTSGGHEQFF
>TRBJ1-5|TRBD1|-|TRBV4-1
TGCGCCAGCAGCCAACTTCCCACAGGGGCCAATCAGCCCCAGCATTTT
CASSQLPTGANQPQHF
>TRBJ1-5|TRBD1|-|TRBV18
TGTGCCAGCTCACAGGGACAGATCAATCAGCCCCAGCATTTT
CASSQGQINQPQHF
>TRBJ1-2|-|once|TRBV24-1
TGTGCCACCAGTGAGACGGGTGGTAACTATGGCTACACCTTC
CATSETGGNYGYTF
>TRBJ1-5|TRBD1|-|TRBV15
TGTGCCACCAGCAGAGATGACAGGGTGAGGCAGCCCCAGCATTTT
CATSRDDRVRQPQHF
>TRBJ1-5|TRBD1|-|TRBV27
TGTGCCAGCAGCCGTGACAGGGGTGGGAATCAGCCCCAGCATTTT
CASSRDRGGNQPQHF
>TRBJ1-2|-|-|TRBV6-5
TGTGCCAGCAGTTACCAGGGTCTTCAGGGCTACACCTTC
CASSYQGLQGYTF
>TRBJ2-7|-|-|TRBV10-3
TGTGCCATCAGTGAGTCTCCAGGGCTTGCTCAGGAGCAGTACTTC
CAISESPGLAQEQYF